Shown below are 32 T cell receptor beta chains from a single sample sequenced in a study of T cell clonality in common variable immunodeficiency. Study-wide results and limits: Fewer deletions and N-nucleotide insertions were reportedly seen in common variable immunodeficiency TCR beta sequences.

Profiling relied on immunoSEQ multiplex PCR, and the TCRdb table lists in-frame clones only, not all of them. This sample comprises around 21,000 clones, none seen once only. The antigens for these receptors are not known. The source material was peripheral blood mononuclear cells. The receptor set was obtained from a human donor with common variable immunodeficiency.

The table lists this clone with a few counts. The CDR3 end lies 3 residues beyond the end of the read and is filled in from the germline J gene. The chain joins TRBV6-1 to TRBJ1-1, with a tentative D call TRBD1 (5 bases). V gave up 7 bases and J gave up 0 bases, with 18 bases separating them. Germline V gives CDR1 MNHNS, CDR2 SASEGT. CDR3 length: 16 residues. The CDR3 protein is CASTEAQGTMNTEAFF. Incomplete CDR3 DNA: TGTGCCAGCACCGAAGCGCAGGGAACCATGAACACTGAA.

Points on this clone: The read ends 3 residues shy of where the CDR3 ends; the end is completed using the germline J gene. This chain connects TRBV7-2 to TRBJ1-4, with TRBD1 as a possible D gene (5 bases). The length of the CDR3 is 15 residues. Between the trimmed V and J ends, which lost 2 bases and 6 bases, there was a span of 13 bases. CDR1 and CDR2 from the germline V gene are SGHTA and FQGNSA. Incomplete CDR3 DNA: TGTGCCAGCAGCTTACAGGGTAAAGGGGATGAAAAA. Protein sequence: CASSLQGKGDEK. The CDR3 in full is CASSLQGKGDEKLFF.

Regarding this clone: The read ends 3 residues before the CDR3 terminus; that terminus is restored from the germline J gene. The J gene is TRBJ1-5, the V gene TRBV19; tentative D call: TRBD1 (5 bases). The CDR3 has 15 residues. Between the trimmed V and J ends, which lost 3 bases and 2 bases, there was a span of 11 bases. Germline CDR1 reads LNHDA; CDR2 reads SQIVND (reference sequence). The CDR3 spells CASSIQGRGNQPQHF. The covered CDR3 bases are TGTGCCAGTAGTATCCAGGGAAGGGGCAATCAGCCC.

This clone was detected only a few times. Sequencing ends 3 residues short of the CDR3 end; the germline J gene provides the rest. The rearrangement links TRBV18 to TRBJ2-1; D remains unclear. The CDR3 contains 12 residues. Germline V gives CDR1 KGHSH, CDR2 LQKENI. V was clipped by 3 bases and J by 5 bases, with 5 bases between them. The CDR3 bases that were read are TGTGCCAGCTCACCGTTCGACAATGAG. Its protein product is CASSPFDNE. The entire CDR3 protein is CASSPFDNEQFF.

Only a few counts were recorded for this clone. With the read ending 3 residues before the CDR3 end, the germline J gene is used to fill in that end. V usage is TRBV2 and J usage is TRBJ2-1; 8 nucleotides match TRBD1. The CDR3 is made up of 13 amino acids. Germline lookup yields CDR1 SNHLY and CDR2 FYNNEI. V shed 6 bases, J shed 7 bases, and the junction held 5 bases outside the gene matches. The CDR3 DNA, read in part, is TGTGCCAGCAGGCAGGGGGCTAGGAATGAG. Amino acids: CASRQGARNE. The whole CDR3 sequence reads CASRQGARNEQFF.

This clone was counted a few times. The observed sequence ends 3 residues before the CDR3 terminus, with the missing tail filled in from the germline J gene. The chain uses TRBV7-2 and TRBJ2-2, with 8 bases aligning to TRBD1. The CDR3 consists of 15 residues. Unmatched junction bases numbered 3, after V lost 3 bases and J lost 3 bases. Germline V gives CDR1 SGHTA, CDR2 FQGNSA. The CDR3 here is CASSFRTGHTGELFF. CDR3 DNA, as far as it was read: TGTGCCAGCAGCTTTAGGACAGGGCACACCGGGGAG.

The sample holds a few counts of this clone. The missing CDR3 end, 3 residues past where the read stops, is filled in from the germline J gene. The chain links TRBV7-2 to TRBJ2-5; 8 nucleotides line up with TRBD1. The CDR3 runs to 14 residues. Per the germline V gene, CDR1 is SGHTA and CDR2 is FQGNSA. The V gene end was trimmed by 3 bases and the J gene end by 3 bases; junction bases not matched to a gene: 3. CDR3 sequence reads: CASSLRQGKETQYF. The DNA read from the CDR3 is TGTGCCAGCAGCTTGAGACAGGGGAAAGAGACC. Supplemented by reference TRBV7-2 and TRBJ2-5, the full variable domain reads GAGVSQSPSNKVTEKGKDVELRCDPISGHTALYWYRQSLGQGLEFLIYFQGNSAPDKSGLPSDRFSAERTGGSVSTLTIQRTQQEDSAVYLCASSLRQGKETQYFGPGTRLLVL.

As to this clone: With the read ending 3 residues before the CDR3 end, the germline J gene is used to fill in that end. The chain recombines TRBV19 with TRBJ2-5, with 10 bases fitting TRBD2. Germline values: CDR1 LNHDA, CDR2 SQIVND (reference sequence). J was trimmed by 5 bases and V by 1 base; bases with no gene match: 7. This CDR3 has 16 amino acids. The CDR3 loop reads CASSIVLAGSRETQYF. The sequenced CDR3 bases are TGTGCCAGTAGTATAGTACTAGCGGGGTCCCGGGAGACC.

About this clone: The sequenced fragment ends 3 residues before the CDR3 boundary, so the rest is inferred from the germline J gene. The rearrangement uses TRBV6-2 or TRBV6-3 and TRBJ2-6; D is ambiguous. V lost 8 bases and J 0 bases, leaving 5 bases between the germline ends. CDR1 is MNHEY, CDR2 SVGEGT, per germline. The CDR3 is 13 amino acids. The CDR3 region is CASGLSGANVLTF. The sequenced part of the CDR3 DNA is TGTGCCAGCGGCCTCTCTGGGGCCAACGTC.

A few counts support this clone. The read finishes 3 residues shy of the CDR3 end, and the germline J gene is used to complete it. The chain recombines TRBV7-9 with TRBJ2-7, with a possible D match to TRBD1 (6 bases). CDR3 length equals 12 residues. V lost 5 bases, J lost 3 bases, and 8 bases lay in between. The germline V gene encodes CDR1 SEHNR and CDR2 FQNEAQ (reference sequence). CDR3 DNA, as far as it was read: TGTGCCAGCAGCAGGACAGTCTACGAG. Translating gives CASSRTVYE. The whole CDR3 is CASSRTVYEQYF.

Notes on this clone: The read terminates 3 residues before the CDR3 end, so the remaining end is supplied by the germline J gene. This chain joins TRBV5-5 and TRBJ2-3, with D perhaps TRBD2 (6 bases). This CDR3 is built from 15 residues. CDR1 SGHKS and CDR2 YYEKEE come from the germline V gene (reference sequence). V lost 0 bases, J lost 2 bases, and 10 bases lay in between. CDR3 bases read: TGTGCCAGCAGCTTGGTGGCGGGGCACACAGATACG. Translating gives CASSLVAGHTDT. The full CDR3 protein is CASSLVAGHTDTQYF.

Worth noting for this clone: The CDR3 end lies 3 residues beyond the end of the read and is filled in from the germline J gene. V gene TRBV18 combines with J gene TRBJ1-1; 8 bases are a match to TRBD1. The CDR3 is made up of 13 amino acids. Germline CDR1 and CDR2: KGHSH and LQKENI. CDR3 DNA, as far as it was read: TGTGCCAGCTCACTAACCGGACAGGGAGAA. Its translation: CASSLTGQGE. In full, the CDR3 reads CASSLTGQGEAFF.

This clone was seen more than once but under ten times. The CDR3 extends 3 residues past the end of the read, so its final part is completed from the germline J gene. The V call is TRBV7-9, the J call TRBJ1-6; no clear D gene. V dropped 1 base and J dropped 4 bases, with 5 bases sitting between them. Germline V gives CDR1 SEHNR, CDR2 FQNEAQ (reference sequence). This CDR3 contains 14 residues. CDR3 DNA (partial): TGTGCCAGCAGCTTAGGAGGGTATAATTCACCC. Its translation is CASSLGGYNSP. The full CDR3 reads CASSLGGYNSPLHF. The full variable domain, its missing parts supplied by reference TRBV7-9 and TRBJ1-6, is DTGVSQNPRHKITKRGQNVTFRCDPISEHNRLYWYRQTLGQGPEFLTYFQNEAQLEKSRLLSDRFSAERPKGSFSTLEIQRTEQGDSAMYLCASSLGGYNSPLHFGNGTRLTVT.

The part of the CDR3 DNA that was read is TGTGCCAGCAGCTTATATGGGACAGGTGACAATGAG. Amino acid sequence: CASSLYGTGDNE. The full CDR3 is CASSLYGTGDNEQFF. The genes are TRBV7-3 and TRBJ2-1, with TRBD1 identical over 8 bases. The sequenced fragment ends 3 residues before the CDR3 boundary, so the rest is inferred from the germline J gene. The CDR3 consists of 15 residues. Germline V gene lookup returns CDR1 SGHTA and CDR2 FQGTGA. Trimming cost V 2 bases and J 5 bases; bases outside gene matches: 5.

By proportion, this clone is medium-sized. The CDR3 extends 3 residues past the end of the read, so its final part is completed from the germline J gene. This chain connects TRBV3-1 (or the pseudogene TRBV3-2) to TRBJ1-2; D may be TRBD1 (5 bases). V lost 1 base and J lost 5, with 14 bases in between. CDR1 and CDR2 (germline): LGHDT, YNNKEL (reference sequence). CDR3 length equals 15 residues. The CDR3 loop is CASSQGATERYGYTF. The covered CDR3 bases are TGTGCCAGCAGCCAAGGGGCGACAGAACGTTATGGC.

This clone was detected only a few times. The read comes to an end 3 residues before the CDR3 does, leaving the germline J gene to fill in the end. The chain couples TRBV19 to TRBJ2-3, with D hard to call. This CDR3 has 15 amino acids. Germline V gene data show CDR1 as LNHDA and CDR2 as SQIVND (reference sequence). The germline V and J ends were trimmed by 5 bases and 3 bases, with 15 bases remaining between them. CDR3 sequence: CASSSVGLGTDTQYF. The CDR3 DNA, read in part, is TGTGCCAGTAGTTCCGTCGGGTTAGGAACAGATACG.

As concerns this clone: The DNA ends 3 residues before the CDR3 does, and the rest of the CDR3 is filled in from the germline J gene. V gene TRBV19 combines with J gene TRBJ1-4, with TRBD1 as a possible D gene (5 bases). Trimming took off 4 bases at V and 5 bases at J, with 11 bases between the two ends. This CDR3 is 14 amino acids long. Germline V gene lookup returns CDR1 LNHDA and CDR2 SQIVND (reference sequence). CDR3 sequence reads: CASSNGEGNEKLFF. Partial CDR3 DNA: TGTGCCAGTAGTAATGGCGAGGGGAATGAAAAA.

Ten or more counts support this clone. The CDR3 extends 3 residues past the end of the read, so its final part is completed from the germline J gene. V is TRBV14 and J is TRBJ2-7; no clear D. This CDR3 region has 13 residues. V was cut by 3 bases and J by 3 bases, with 9 bases left in between. Germline CDR1 and CDR2: SGHDN and FVKESK. The DNA read from the CDR3 is TGTGCCAGCAGCCACCTCCTAGACTACGAG. This gives the protein CASSHLLDYE. The CDR3 in full is CASSHLLDYEQYF.

To note about this clone: The read ends 3 residues shy of where the CDR3 ends; the end is completed using the germline J gene. The chain combines TRBV18 with TRBJ2-5; perhaps TRBD1 as D (6 bases). Germline V gene data show CDR1 as KGHSH and CDR2 as LQKENI. The V end lost 1 base, the J end lost 5 bases, and 14 bases lay between the germline ends. The CDR3 is 15 amino acids. The CDR3 is CASSPRGPVAETQYF. Incomplete CDR3 DNA: TGTGCCAGCTCACCACGGGGGCCGGTTGCGGAGACC.

This clone has at least ten counts. The read ends 3 residues before the CDR3 terminus; that terminus is restored from the germline J gene. The chain joins TRBV29-1 to TRBJ2-1, with 8 bases fitting TRBD1. Losses at the gene ends were 4 bases for V and 4 bases for J; bases not matched to a gene: 3. Germline V lookup: CDR1 SQVTM, CDR2 ANQGSEA. This CDR3 is 13 amino acids long. CDR3 region: CSVGQGYYNEQFF. The part of the CDR3 DNA that was read is TGCAGCGTTGGACAGGGGTATTACAATGAG.

Comments on this clone: The read is 3 residues too short to cover the CDR3 end, so that end is filled in from the germline J gene. The V and J genes are TRBV6-2 or TRBV6-3 and TRBJ1-5; D call uncertain. The V end lost 0 bases, the J end lost 5 bases, and 11 bases lay between the germline ends. The germline V gene encodes CDR1 MNHEY and CDR2 SVGEGT. CDR3 length: 15 amino acids. CDR3: CASSYSTSGDQPQHF. The sequenced CDR3 bases are TGTGCCAGCAGTTACTCGACGTCCGGGGATCAGCCC.

This clone occurred a few times. The sequence runs out 3 residues before the end of the CDR3; the remainder is reconstructed from the germline J gene. The chain recombines TRBV18 with TRBJ1-6; D ambiguous. The ends were cut back, 6 bases at V and 6 bases at J, with 9 bases in the middle. Germline V gives CDR1 KGHSH, CDR2 LQKENI. The CDR3 length is 13 residues. The sequenced part of the CDR3 DNA is TGTGCCAGCTCGGGCTCAATTAATTCACCC. Its protein is CASSGSINSP. The complete CDR3 protein is CASSGSINSPLHF.

Note on this clone: The CDR3 end falls 3 residues outside the read, so it is completed with the germline J gene. The V call is TRBV19, the J call TRBJ2-1; 8 bases fit TRBD1. From germline, CDR1 is LNHDA and CDR2 SQIVND (reference sequence). The CDR3 totals 15 residues. The ends lost 5 bases at V and 8 bases at J; junction bases unmatched: 11. The DNA read from the CDR3 is TGTGCCAGTAGTCCTCGACAGGGGTTCTTGGATGAG. This codes for CASSPRQGFLDE. The whole CDR3 protein is CASSPRQGFLDEQFF.

Points on this clone: The CDR3 extends 3 residues past the end of the read, so its final part is completed from the germline J gene. The V and J genes are TRBV11-2 and TRBJ1-4; D is perhaps TRBD1 (6 bases). The CDR3 covers 11 residues. The germline CDR1 and CDR2 sequences are SGHAT and FQNNGV. The DNA read from the CDR3 is TGTGCCAGCAGCTTAGGACAGGAA. Its translation: CASSLGQE. Given in full, the CDR3 is CASSLGQELFF.

This clone has a handful of counts. Read coverage stops 3 residues before the CDR3 terminus; the germline J gene supplies the remainder. This chain joins TRBV7-7 and TRBJ2-3; TRBD1 might be the D (6 bases). CDR1 and CDR2 from the germline V gene are SSHAT and FNYEAQ (reference sequence). Trimming took off 2 bases at V and 1 base at J, with 10 bases between the two ends. This CDR3 has 15 amino acids. The sequenced part of the CDR3 DNA is TGTGCCAGCAGCTTACTAGCAGGGGGCACAGATACG. Translating it yields CASSLLAGGTDT. The whole CDR3 region reads CASSLLAGGTDTQYF. Looking up the rest from reference TRBV7-7 and TRBJ2-3 gives the full variable domain: GAGVSQSPRYKVTKRGQDVTLRCDPISSHATLYWYQQALGQGPEFLTYFNYEAQPDKSGLPSDRFSAERPEGSISTLTIQRTEQRDSAMYRCASSLLAGGTDTQYFGPGTRLTVL.

Note on this clone: The read comes to an end 3 residues before the CDR3 does, leaving the germline J gene to fill in the end. The genes are TRBV18 and TRBJ2-7; 11 bases are shared with TRBD1. V lost 3 bases to trimming and J lost 4 bases; unmatched junction nucleotides: 2. This CDR3 is built from 14 residues. Germline V gene sequence: CDR1 KGHSH, CDR2 LQKENI. The CDR3 bases that were read are TGTGCCAGCTCACCCGGGACAGGGGGTTACGAG. Its translation: CASSPGTGGYE. The entire CDR3 reads CASSPGTGGYEQYF.

The sample holds a few counts of this clone. The CDR3 end lies 3 residues beyond the end of the read and is filled in from the germline J gene. This chain connects TRBV30 to TRBJ2-7; 9 bases are a match to TRBD1. Germline CDR1 and CDR2: GTSNPN and SVGIG (reference sequence). The CDR3 totals 15 residues. After removal of 4 bases from V and 4 bases from J, the junction contained 11 bases not matched to a gene. CDR3 bases read: TGTGCCTGGAACCCGGGGACAGGGCGCCCTTACGAG. This gives the protein CAWNPGTGRPYE. The whole CDR3 is CAWNPGTGRPYEQYF.

This clone showed up just a few times. The CDR3 goes on 3 residues after the read ends, and that part is filled in from the germline J gene. The rearrangement links TRBV7-2 to TRBJ2-1; 7 bases fit TRBD2. There are 15 residues in the CDR3. J gave up 2 bases and V 4 bases, and 5 bases lay outside the gene matches. CDR1 and CDR2 from the germline V gene are SGHTA and FQGNSA. The CDR3: CASSYRSGAYNEQFF. The CDR3 bases that were read are TGTGCCAGCAGCTACAGGAGCGGGGCCTACAATGAG.

This clone was counted only a few times. The CDR3 end is not reached by the read, which stops 3 residues before it; the germline J gene fills it in. This chain links TRBV5-6 with TRBJ2-1; D is perhaps TRBD1 (5 bases). In germline, CDR1 is SGHDT, CDR2 YYEEEE. The V end was cut by 2 bases, the J end by 3 bases, with 12 bases between. This CDR3 is 15 amino acids long. The sequenced part of the CDR3 DNA is TGTGCCAGCAGCTTCGGAGCCGACAGCTACAATGAG. Translating gives CASSFGADSYNE. The CDR3 reads in full as CASSFGADSYNEQFF.

Points on this clone: The sequence runs out 3 residues before the end of the CDR3; the remainder is reconstructed from the germline J gene. The chain has TRBV7-2 and TRBJ2-3; D is unresolved. Per the germline V gene, CDR1 is SGHTA and CDR2 is FQGNSA. V lost 2 bases and J lost 2, with 2 bases in between. This CDR3 is 12 amino acids long. Incomplete CDR3 DNA: TGTGCCAGCAGCTTATACACAGATACG. This translates into CASSLYTDT. In full, the CDR3 reads CASSLYTDTQYF. Filled out from reference TRBV7-2 and TRBJ2-3, the complete variable domain reads GAGVSQSPSNKVTEKGKDVELRCDPISGHTALYWYRQSLGQGLEFLIYFQGNSAPDKSGLPSDRFSAERTGGSVSTLTIQRTQQEDSAVYLCASSLYTDTQYFGPGTRLTVL.

This clone has a handful of counts. The observed sequence ends 3 residues before the CDR3 terminus, with the missing tail filled in from the germline J gene. This rearrangement joins TRBV19 to TRBJ2-6; 7 nucleotides match TRBD1. In germline, CDR1 is LNHDA, CDR2 SQIVND (reference sequence). The CDR3 is made up of 17 amino acids. With V trimmed by 6 bases and J by 0 bases, 8 bases remained unmatched. CDR3 bases read: TGTGCCAGTAGCGAGACAGGGTATGGCTCTGGGGCCAACGTC. Its protein is CASSETGYGSGANV. The CDR3 reads in full as CASSETGYGSGANVLTF.

This clone has more than one count but fewer than ten. The read is 3 residues too short to cover the CDR3 end, so that end is filled in from the germline J gene. The genes are TRBV7-9 and TRBJ2-7; D perhaps matches TRBD1 (6 bases). CDR3 length: 15 amino acids. In germline, CDR1 is SEHNR, CDR2 FQNEAQ (reference sequence). The V and J ends lost 5 bases and 4 bases respectively, with 18 bases between them. The CDR3 reads CASSLSTGLTYEQYF. The CDR3 bases that were read are TGTGCCAGCAGCCTATCGACAGGTCTTACATACGAG.